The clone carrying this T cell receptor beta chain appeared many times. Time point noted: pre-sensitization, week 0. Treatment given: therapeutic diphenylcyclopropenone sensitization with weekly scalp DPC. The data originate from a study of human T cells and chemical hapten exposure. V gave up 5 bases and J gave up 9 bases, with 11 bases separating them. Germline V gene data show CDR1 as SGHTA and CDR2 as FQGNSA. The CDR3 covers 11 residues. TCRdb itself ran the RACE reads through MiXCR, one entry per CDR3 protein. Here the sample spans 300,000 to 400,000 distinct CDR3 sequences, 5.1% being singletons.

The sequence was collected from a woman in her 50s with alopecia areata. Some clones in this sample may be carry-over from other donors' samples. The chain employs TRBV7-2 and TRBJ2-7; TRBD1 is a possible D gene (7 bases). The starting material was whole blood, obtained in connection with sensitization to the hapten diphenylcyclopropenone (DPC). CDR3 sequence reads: CASSNRGGQYF. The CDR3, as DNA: TGTGCCAGCAGCAACAGGGGAGGGCAGTACTTC.